Shown below are 14 T cell receptor beta chains from a single sample sequenced in a study of PD-1 blockade in mismatch repair-deficient tumors. The data were produced by immunoSEQ multiplex PCR, yet TCRdb's version contains in-frame clones alone and is incomplete. The sample includes some 130,000 clones, about nine tenths of them seen just once. This specimen was peripheral blood, taken 72 weeks after starting pembrolizumab. Source of these receptors: an adult with mismatch repair-deficient cancer.

The rearrangement uses TRBV10-2 and TRBJ2-7; D may be TRBD2 (5 bases). CDR1 is WSHSY and CDR2 is SAAADI in the germline V gene. The CDR3 runs to 14 residues. Trimming took 3 bases from V and 0 from J, leaving 9 bases between them. The CDR3 spells CASSDLGDSYEQYF. CDR3 sequence (DNA): TGCGCCAGCAGTGACCTCGGGGACTCCTACGAGCAGTACTTC.

The chain links TRBV5-1 to TRBJ2-5, with D possibly TRBD1 on 7 matching bases. Per the germline V gene, CDR1 is SGHRS and CDR2 is YFSETQ. CDR3 length: 14 amino acids. V shed 4 bases and J shed 5 bases, with 15 bases lying between them. The CDR3 spells CASSGGTARETQYF. For the CDR3, the DNA is TGCGCCAGCAGCGGGGGGACAGCTCGTGAGACCCAGTACTTC. The complete variable domain, with remaining parts taken from reference TRBV5-1 and TRBJ2-5, reads KAGVTQTPRYLIKTRGQQVTLSCSPISGHRSVSWYQQTPGQGLQFLFEYFSETQRNKGNFPGRFSGRQFSNSRSEMNVSTLELGDSALYLCASSGGTARETQYFGPGTRLLVL.

V and J are TRBV28 and TRBJ1-2; D is perhaps TRBD1 (6 bases). The CDR3 length is 15 residues. CDR1 is MDHEN, CDR2 SYDVKM, per germline. The V gene lost 1 base and the J gene lost 1 base, with 10 bases spanning the gap. Here the CDR3 reads CASSLYRDGNYGYTF. For the CDR3, the DNA is TGTGCCAGCAGTTTATACAGGGATGGTAACTATGGCTACACCTTC.

This sequence joins TRBV7-9 and TRBJ2-2; D call uncertain. Trimming took 1 base from V and 5 from J, leaving 11 bases between them. This CDR3 contains 15 residues. CDR1 and CDR2 from the germline V gene are SEHNR and FQNEAQ (reference sequence). The CDR3 is CASSLVGLTTGELFF. CDR3 nucleotides: TGTGCCAGCAGCTTAGTCGGGTTAACAACCGGGGAGCTGTTTTTT.

This clone came up a few times. The rearrangement links TRBV7-9 to TRBJ2-7, with D unresolved. There are 11 residues in the CDR3. The V end lost 0 bases, the J end lost 7 bases, and 4 bases lay between the germline ends. Germline-derived CDR1 and CDR2 are SEHNR and FQNEAQ (reference sequence). In DNA, the CDR3 is TGTGCCAGCAGCTTAGCCCAGGAGCAGTACTTC. It yields the protein CASSLAQEQYF.

The chain carries TRBV15 and TRBJ2-1; 10 bases map to TRBD2. V was pared by 4 bases and J by 5 bases, with 5 bases of the junction left unmatched. The germline CDR1 and CDR2 sequences are LNHNV and YYDKDF (reference sequence). The CDR3 is 15 residues long. CDR3 amino acids: CATSKLAGGNNEQFF. The CDR3 nucleotides read TGTGCCACCAGCAAATTAGCGGGAGGTAACAATGAGCAGTTCTTC.

The gene calls are TRBV4-3 and TRBJ2-1; TRBD1 might be the D (5 bases). Germline V gene sequence: CDR1 LGHNA, CDR2 YSLEER. Deletions cut 2 bases from V and 2 bases from J, with 10 bases between. The CDR3 has 15 amino acids. CDR3: CASSQKVGPYNEQFF. Written as DNA, the CDR3 is TGCGCCAGCAGCCAAAAAGTGGGGCCCTACAATGAGCAGTTCTTC.

This chain uses TRBV4-1 with TRBJ1-1; no clear D. The CDR3 runs to 15 residues. CDR1 is MGHRA, CDR2 YSYEKL, per germline. V lost 2 bases to trimming and J lost 1 base, with 11 bases between them. CDR3 sequence: CASSQNPSSNTEAFF. The CDR3 DNA is TGCGCCAGCAGCCAAAACCCCTCGTCGAACACTGAAGCTTTCTTT.

The chain couples TRBV7-9 to TRBJ2-7, with unresolved D. V was pared by 1 base and J by 5 bases, with 9 bases between. This CDR3 contains 13 residues. The germline CDR1 and CDR2 sequences are SEHNR and FQNEAQ (reference sequence). The CDR3 nucleotides are TGTGCCAGCAGCTTAGAGGTCAGCCACGAGCAGTACTTC. It codes for CASSLEVSHEQYF.

V is TRBV6-6 and J is TRBJ1-5; D gene uncertain. Germline lookup yields CDR1 MNHNY and CDR2 SVGAGI (reference sequence). The CDR3 contains 13 residues. V was trimmed by 6 bases and J by 6 bases, leaving 12 bases between them. This CDR3 is CASRAGLGQPQHF. The CDR3 DNA follows: TGTGCCAGCAGAGCTGGGTTAGGTCAGCCCCAGCATTTT.

The chain recombines TRBV4-3 with TRBJ2-2, with 10 bases lining up with TRBD2. After removal of 0 bases from V and 6 bases from J, the junction contained 13 bases not matched to a gene. CDR1 and CDR2 from the germline V gene are LGHNA and YSLEER. The CDR3 contains 19 residues. CDR3 residues: CASSQDRASGSQGAGELFF. In nucleotides, the CDR3 is TGCGCCAGCAGCCAAGATAGGGCTAGCGGGAGTCAGGGCGCCGGGGAGCTGTTTTTT.

J is TRBJ2-5 and V is TRBV5-1; TRBD1 matches 7 bases. Germline V gives CDR1 SGHRS, CDR2 YFSETQ. This CDR3 has 15 residues. The trim removed 2 bases at V and 2 bases at J, leaving 6 bases unmatched. CDR3 nucleotide sequence: TGCGCCAGCAGCTTTTCCCCACAGGGGCAAGAGACCCAGTACTTC. Translating gives CASSFSPQGQETQYF.

The rearrangement uses TRBV5-4 and TRBJ1-1; D is unresolved. Deletions cut 4 bases from V and 4 bases from J, with 11 bases between. Germline assignment: CDR1 SGHNT and CDR2 YYREEE (reference sequence). The CDR3 length is 13 residues. CDR3 protein: CASSLLLRTEAFF. The CDR3 bases are TGTGCCAGCAGCCTCCTATTACGCACTGAAGCTTTCTTT.

The chain combines TRBV5-1 with TRBJ2-1; 7 positions agree with TRBD2. The CDR3 is made up of 14 amino acids. J gave up 7 bases and V 4 bases, and 8 bases lay outside the gene matches. Per germline, CDR1 SGHRS and CDR2 YFSETQ. CDR3 nucleotide sequence: TGCGCCAGCAGCCCCGGCGGGGGTGTTAATGAGCAGTTCTTC. It yields the protein CASSPGGGVNEQFF.